A selection of T cell receptor beta chains follows, all from one sample in a study of shared clonotypes between healthy human individuals. Clones were sequenced by immunoSEQ multiplex PCR, and TCRdb holds only the in-frame ones, with some missing. This table holds approximately 2,000,000 clones, around 93% found once. Sequenced input: naive CD4+ T cells from PBMCs. These TCRs come from a young man in good health. Some clones in this sample may be carry-over from other donors' samples. CDR3s include the opening cysteine and the closing phenylalanine or tryptophan. Each record gives: J gene, clone size, V gene, D gene, CDR3 protein, CDR3 DNA. The D gene is left open where the match is weak. A row's size may be missing; if present it is once, few, many or a size class.

TRBJ2-1,-,TRBV12-5,-,CASGLRVGQGLINEQFF,TGTGCTAGTGGTTTAAGGGTTGGGCAGGGCTTAATCAATGAGCAGTTCTTC
TRBJ2-2,-,TRBV27,TRBD2,CASGRLAGATGELFF,TGTGCCAGCGGGCGACTAGCGGGAGCCACCGGGGAGCTGTTTTTT
TRBJ2-5,-,TRBV28,-,CASSLGAQETQYF,TGTGCCAGCAGTTTAGGAGCTCAAGAGACCCAGTACTTC
TRBJ1-5,few,TRBV28,-,CASSRLRPGVQPQHF,TGTGCCAGCAGCCGATTACGCCCAGGGGTACAGCCCCAGCATTTT
TRBJ1-4,-,TRBV7-9,-,CASSRGLEKLFF,TGTGCCAGCAGCCGGGGCCTCGAAAAACTGTTTTTT
TRBJ2-1,-,TRBV5-1,-,CASSSQGLSYNEQFF,TGCGCCAGCAGTTCACAGGGACTCTCCTACAATGAGCAGTTCTTC
TRBJ2-5,once,TRBV5-1,TRBD1,CASSPTGGETQYF,TGCGCCAGCAGCCCAACAGGGGGAGAGACCCAGTACTTC
TRBJ2-7,-,TRBV7-9,TRBD2,CASSFRTSGSSYEQYF,TGTGCCAGCAGCTTCCGCACTAGCGGAAGCTCCTACGAGCAGTACTTC
TRBJ2-3,-,TRBV7-2,-,CASSPGLGDTDTQYF,TGTGCCAGCAGCCCCGGTCTCGGAGACACAGATACGCAGTATTTT
TRBJ2-5,-,TRBV5-1,-,CASRVNPETQETQYF,TGCGCCAGCAGGGTGAATCCTGAAACCCAAGAGACCCAGTACTTC
TRBJ2-2,few,TRBV11-2,TRBD1,CASSFRGRELFF,TGTGCCAGCAGCTTCAGGGGGAGGGAGCTGTTTTTT
TRBJ1-3,-,TRBV5-1,-,CASSLGSNSGNTIYF,TGCGCCAGCAGCTTGGGTTCGAACTCTGGAAACACCATATATTTT
TRBJ2-2,-,TRBV9,-,CASSVATVAGELFF,TGTGCCAGCAGCGTAGCAACTGTGGCCGGGGAGCTGTTTTTT
TRBJ2-7,-,TRBV19,-,CASSKTGPYEQYF,TGTGCCAGTAGTAAGACAGGTCCCTACGAGCAGTACTTC
TRBJ2-1,-,TRBV7-3,-,CASSLGPAVSYNEQFF,TGTGCCAGCAGCTTGGGACCAGCGGTCTCCTACAATGAGCAGTTCTTC
TRBJ2-1,-,TRBV28,TRBD2,CASSSPPLAGGPQFF,TGTGCCAGCAGTTCCCCCCCCCTAGCGGGAGGGCCCCAGTTCTTC
TRBJ1-2,-,TRBV19,-,CASSRVLSEYGYTF,TGTGCCAGTAGCCGAGTACTCTCCGAGTATGGCTACACCTTC
TRBJ2-3,-,TRBV5-1,-,CASSLGGAGTQYF,TGCGCCAGCAGCTTGGGGGGAGCTGGTACGCAGTATTTT
TRBJ2-1,-,TRBV27,-,CASSFPGQQQFF,TGTGCCAGCAGTTTTCCGGGCCAGCAGCAGTTCTTC
TRBJ1-1,once,TRBV5-1,-,CASTLVDLNTEAFF,TGCGCCAGCACCCTTGTCGATTTGAACACTGAAGCTTTCTTT
TRBJ2-7,-,TRBV5-1,-,CASSLQESYEQYF,TGCGCCAGCAGCTTGCAGGAGTCCTACGAGCAGTACTTC
TRBJ2-2,-,TRBV7-8,-,CASSQRSVGQLRTGELFF,TGTGCCAGCAGCCAGCGGAGCGTGGGTCAGCTTAGAACCGGGGAGCTGTTTTTT
TRBJ2-5,-,TRBV21-1,-,CASSKACREGGETQYF,TGTGCCAGCAGCAAAGCGTGTAGGGAGGGAGGAGAGACCCAGTACTTC
TRBJ2-7,once,TRBV6-6,-,CATSGPSYEQYF,TGTGCCACGAGCGGCCCCTCCTACGAGCAGTACTTC
TRBJ2-1,-,TRBV6-5,-,CATGRVSRNEQFF,TGTGCCACCGGCAGGGTATCGAGGAATGAGCAGTTCTTC
TRBJ2-6,-,TRBV9,-,CASSVKVSISGANVLTF,TGTGCCAGCAGCGTAAAGGTCAGCATCTCTGGGGCCAACGTCCTGACTTTC
TRBJ1-5,-,TRBV4-2,-,CASSQGEGGKPQHF,TGTGCCAGCAGCCAAGGCGAGGGAGGGAAGCCCCAGCATTTT
TRBJ1-2,-,TRBV27,-,CASSLRMTGANYGYTF,TGTGCCAGCAGTTTAAGGATGACGGGAGCTAACTATGGCTACACCTTC
TRBJ1-1,-,TRBV9,-,CASSPGRTLNTEAFF,TGTGCCAGCAGCCCGGGACGGACCTTGAACACTGAAGCTTTCTTT
TRBJ2-7,-,TRBV28,-,CASSLSARGQYF,TGTGCCAGCAGTTTATCGGCCCGAGGGCAGTACTTC
TRBJ2-2,-,TRBV5-1,TRBD1,CASSLQGAANTGELFF,TGCGCCAGCAGCTTGCAGGGGGCGGCGAACACCGGGGAGCTGTTTTTT
TRBJ2-7,-,TRBV21-1,-,CASSNMRGAGEQYF,TGTGCCAGCAGCAACATGCGGGGGGCTGGCGAGCAGTACTTC
TRBJ1-5,once,TRBV7-9,TRBD1,CASSFDRGDQPQHF,TGTGCCAGCAGCTTCGACAGGGGAGATCAGCCCCAGCATTTT
TRBJ1-5,-,TRBV2,TRBD1,CASSDSGQGNQPQHF,TGTGCCAGCAGTGATTCGGGACAGGGAAATCAGCCCCAGCATTTT
TRBJ2-7,once,TRBV10-3,-,CAISENPPPPYEQYF,TGTGCCATCAGTGAGAACCCCCCGCCCCCCTACGAGCAGTACTTC
TRBJ2-5,-,TRBV30,-,CAWRHPMWSLGKETQYF,TGTGCCTGGAGGCACCCAATGTGGAGCTTGGGGAAAGAGACCCAGTACTTC
TRBJ2-7,-,TRBV11-2,-,CASSSAAGPTFGQYF,TGTGCCAGCAGCTCGGCGGCGGGCCCTACCTTTGGGCAGTACTTC
TRBJ2-7,-,TRBV19,TRBD1,CASSITGEGEQYF,TGTGCCAGTAGTATAACAGGGGAAGGCGAGCAGTACTTC
TRBJ2-2,-,TRBV28,-,CASTPGSLNTGELFF,TGTGCCAGCACTCCCGGATCCCTAAACACCGGGGAGCTGTTTTTT
TRBJ2-2,-,TRBV18,-,CASSPGTPNTGELFF,TGTGCCAGCTCACCTGGGACACCGAACACCGGGGAGCTGTTTTTT
TRBJ1-5,-,TRBV18,-,CASSPLPINQPQHF,TGTGCCAGCTCACCATTACCGATTAATCAGCCCCAGCATTTT
TRBJ1-2,-,TRBV30,TRBD1,CASQGARGYTF,TGTGCCTCTCAGGGGGCTCGGGGCTACACCTTC